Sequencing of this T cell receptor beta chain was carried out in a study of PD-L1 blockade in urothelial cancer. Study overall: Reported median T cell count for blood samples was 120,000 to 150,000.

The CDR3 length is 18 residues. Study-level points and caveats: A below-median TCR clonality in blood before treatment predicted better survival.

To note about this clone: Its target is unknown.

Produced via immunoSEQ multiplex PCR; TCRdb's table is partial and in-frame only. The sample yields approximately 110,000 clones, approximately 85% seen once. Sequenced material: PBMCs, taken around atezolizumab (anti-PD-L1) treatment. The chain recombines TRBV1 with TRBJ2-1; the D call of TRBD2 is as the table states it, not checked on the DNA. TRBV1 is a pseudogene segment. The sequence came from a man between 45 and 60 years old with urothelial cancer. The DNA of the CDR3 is TGCACCAGCAGCCAAGATTCGACTAGCGGGCTGTCCTACAATGAGCAGTTCTTC. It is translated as CTSSQDSTSGLSYNEQFF.